The 15 T cell receptor beta chains below all came from one sample that was sequenced in a study of cytomegalovirus exposure and HLA in healthy donors. Sequenced by immunoSEQ multiplex PCR; TCRdb stores in-frame clones only, minus some. Of 200,000 or so clones detected, roughly 87% appear once; the ten largest clones hold roughly 2%. Material for sequencing was PBMCs. These receptors were collected from a woman between 18 and 30 years old in good health and CMV-seropositive.

The V call is TRBV27, the J call TRBJ1-2; D is possibly TRBD1 (5 bases). The CDR3 is 18 residues long. Trimming took off 3 bases at V and 6 bases at J, with 26 bases between the two ends. CDR1 MNHEY and CDR2 SMNVEV come from the germline V gene (reference sequence). CDR3 coding DNA: TGTGCCAGCAGTTTCGTTAGAGGAGGCAGGGAGGATAGGGATGGCTACACCTTC. Translating it yields CASSFVRGGREDRDGYTF.

This sequence joins TRBV5-4 and TRBJ1-3; the D gene is possibly TRBD1 (5 bases). CDR1 is SGHNT, CDR2 YYREEE, per germline (reference sequence). The CDR3 loop spans 14 amino acids. Trimming cost V 0 bases and J 6 bases, with 10 bases left between them. The CDR3 loop is CASSLEGFENTIYF. The CDR3 DNA reads as TGTGCCAGCAGCTTGGAGGGGTTTGAAAACACCATATATTTT.

The chain recombines TRBV6-5 with TRBJ2-5, with D tentatively TRBD1 (6 bases). Germline CDR1 reads MNHEY; CDR2 reads SVGAGI. This CDR3 spans 14 amino acids. V dropped 0 bases and J dropped 9 bases, with 14 bases sitting between them. CDR3 nucleotide sequence: TGTGCCAGCAGTTACTCGGACAGTCTCGAGTCCCAGTACTTC. Translation: CASSYSDSLESQYF.

The chain employs TRBV28 and TRBJ1-2; D is perhaps TRBD1 (6 bases). The germline CDR1 and CDR2 sequences are MDHEN and SYDVKM. Trimming pared 6 bases from V and 8 bases from J, leaving 16 bases between. The CDR3 length is 13 residues. DNA for the CDR3: TGTGCCAGCAGCCTGGGGGCGTCAAGGGGCTACACCTTC. Translation: CASSLGASRGYTF.

The chain combines TRBV27 with TRBJ2-7, with a weak D call TRBD2 (6 bases). The CDR3 is made up of 15 amino acids. V lost 4 bases and J 1 base, leaving 14 bases between the germline ends. Per the germline V gene, CDR1 is MNHEY and CDR2 is SMNVEV (reference sequence). This chain's CDR3 is CASSSFAGSSYEQYF. The CDR3 DNA reads as TGTGCCAGCAGTTCCTTCGCGGGATCATCCTACGAGCAGTACTTC.

The chain has TRBV19 and TRBJ2-3, with D tentatively TRBD2 (6 bases). CDR3 size: 15 residues. Germline V gives CDR1 LNHDA, CDR2 SQIVND (reference sequence). Trimming cost V 1 base and J 1 base, with 9 bases left between them. The CDR3 DNA is TGTGCCAGTAGTATAGTGTTAGCGGGCACAGATACGCAGTATTTT. This sequence encodes CASSIVLAGTDTQYF.

This clone was detected only a few times. The chain uses TRBV28 and TRBJ2-7; D not resolved. This CDR3 has 11 residues. Germline loops: CDR1 MDHEN, CDR2 SYDVKM. Trimming pared 6 bases from V and 3 bases from J, leaving 6 bases between. CDR3 in DNA: TGTGCCAGCAGGCAGAACTACGAGCAGTACTTC. Amino acids: CASRQNYEQYF.

J is TRBJ1-1 and V is TRBV7-3; TRBD1 matches 7 bases. Germline CDR1 reads SGHTA; CDR2 reads FQGTGA. Germline trimming cut 4 bases from V and 1 base from J; bases unmatched to any gene: 6. The CDR3 loop spans 15 amino acids. The CDR3 loop is CASSSTGTANTEAFF. In nucleotides, the CDR3 is TGTGCCAGCAGCTCGACTGGGACAGCGAACACTGAAGCTTTCTTT.

V is TRBV7-9 and J is TRBJ1-3, with D perhaps TRBD1 (5 bases). With 3 bases removed from V and 1 base from J, the gap between germline ends came to 10 bases. CDR1 and CDR2 (germline): SEHNR, FQNEAQ (reference sequence). The CDR3 has 15 residues. CDR3: CASSFGAGSGNTIYF. CDR3 bases: TGTGCCAGCAGCTTTGGGGCAGGGTCTGGAAACACCATATATTTT.

The chain joins TRBV9 to TRBJ1-2; possible D gene TRBD1, 6 bases. The CDR3 is made up of 15 amino acids. The germline V and J ends were trimmed by 5 bases and 0 bases, with 14 bases remaining between them. The germline gives CDR1 SGDLS, CDR2 YYNGEE. The CDR3 is CASSSDPGANYGYTF. CDR3 nucleotide sequence: TGTGCCAGCAGTAGCGATCCAGGGGCTAACTATGGCTACACCTTC.

The chain recombines TRBV9 with TRBJ1-4; tentatively, D is TRBD1 (5 bases). The germline V gene encodes CDR1 SGDLS and CDR2 YYNGEE. V shed 7 bases and J shed 7 bases, with 17 bases lying between them. The length of the CDR3 is 14 residues. CDR3 loop: CASGGAGLPEKLFF. The DNA for the CDR3 is TGTGCCAGCGGTGGGGCAGGCCTCCCTGAAAAACTGTTTTTT.

The chain couples TRBV5-1 to TRBJ2-1; weak D call: TRBD1 (6 bases). The CDR3 is made up of 16 amino acids. The germline gives CDR1 SGHRS, CDR2 YFSETQ. V shed 2 bases and J shed 1 base, with 13 bases lying between them. As DNA, the CDR3 is TGCGCCAGCAGCTTTGGGGGCCTTGGATCCTACAATGAGCAGTTCTTC. This encodes CASSFGGLGSYNEQFF.

The chain uses TRBV9 and TRBJ1-1; 7 bases are a match to TRBD1. The CDR3 totals 12 residues. Losses at the gene ends were 4 bases for V and 11 bases for J; bases not matched to a gene: 8. Germline CDR1 and CDR2: SGDLS and YYNGEE. The CDR3 reads CASSPDRVKAFF. The CDR3 DNA reads TGTGCCAGCAGCCCAGACAGGGTAAAGGCTTTCTTT.

This clone was seen a handful of times. The rearrangement joins TRBV10-3 to TRBJ2-2; D not certain. This CDR3 region has 15 residues. CDR1 ENHRY and CDR2 SYGVKD come from the germline V gene. V lost 2 bases and J 4 bases, leaving 11 bases between the germline ends. CDR3 sequence (DNA): TGTGCCATCAGTGAGATGGCTAGTCGCACCGGGGAGCTGTTTTTT. Its translation is CAISEMASRTGELFF.

The chain joins TRBV7-9 to TRBJ1-1, with TRBD1 as a possible D gene (5 bases). Trimming left V 5 bases short and J 1 base short, with 8 bases between. The CDR3 runs to 13 residues. Germline V CDR1 and CDR2: SEHNR, FQNEAQ (reference sequence). CDR3 sequence: CASSRQGNTEAFF. Written as DNA, the CDR3 is TGTGCCAGCAGCAGGCAGGGGAACACTGAAGCTTTCTTT.